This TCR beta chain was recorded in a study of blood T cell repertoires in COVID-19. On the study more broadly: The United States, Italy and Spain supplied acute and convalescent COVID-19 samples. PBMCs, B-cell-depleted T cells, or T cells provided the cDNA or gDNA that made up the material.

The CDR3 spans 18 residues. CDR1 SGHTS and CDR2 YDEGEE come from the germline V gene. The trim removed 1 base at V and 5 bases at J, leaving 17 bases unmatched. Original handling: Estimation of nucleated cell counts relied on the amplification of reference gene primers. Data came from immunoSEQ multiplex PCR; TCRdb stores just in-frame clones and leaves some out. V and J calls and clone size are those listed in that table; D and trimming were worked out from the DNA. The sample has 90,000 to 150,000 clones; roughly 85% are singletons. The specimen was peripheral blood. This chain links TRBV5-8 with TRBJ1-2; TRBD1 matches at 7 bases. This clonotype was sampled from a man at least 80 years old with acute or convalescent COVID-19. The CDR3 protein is CASSLTPPGQWGEYGYTF. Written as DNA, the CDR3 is TGTGCCAGCAGCTTGACTCCCCCGGGACAGTGGGGGGAGTATGGCTACACCTTC.